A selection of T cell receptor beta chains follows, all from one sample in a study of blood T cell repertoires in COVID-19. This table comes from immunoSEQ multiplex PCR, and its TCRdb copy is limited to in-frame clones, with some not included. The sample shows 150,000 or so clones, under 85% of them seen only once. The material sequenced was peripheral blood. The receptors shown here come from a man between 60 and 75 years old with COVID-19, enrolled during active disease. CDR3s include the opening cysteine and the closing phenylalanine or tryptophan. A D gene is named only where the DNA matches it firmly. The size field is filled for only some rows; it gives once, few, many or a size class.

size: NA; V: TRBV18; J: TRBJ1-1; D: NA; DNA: TGTGCCAGCTCACCCCAGGGGAACACTGAAGCTTTCTTT; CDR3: CASSPQGNTEAFF
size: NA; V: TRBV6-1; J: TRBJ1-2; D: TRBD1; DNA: TGTGCCAGCAGTGAAGTGACAGGGGGGGACTATGGCTACACCTTC; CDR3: CASSEVTGGDYGYTF
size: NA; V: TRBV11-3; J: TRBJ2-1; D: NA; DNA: TGTGCCAGCAGCTTAGTTGGGCAGATCCTTAATGAGCAGTTCTTC; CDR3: CASSLVGQILNEQFF
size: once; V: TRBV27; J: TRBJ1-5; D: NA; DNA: TGTGCCAGCAGCCTCCTCGGGGGTTCGGGGGATAATCAGCCCCAGCATTTT; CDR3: CASSLLGGSGDNQPQHF
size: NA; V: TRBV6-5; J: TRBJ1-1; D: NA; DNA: TGTGCCAGTCTGGGGACAACCAGAACTGAAGCTTTCTTT; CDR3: CASLGTTRTEAFF
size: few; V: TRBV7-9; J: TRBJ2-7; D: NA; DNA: TGTGCCAGCCGGCTTAGCATAAGTGGCGAGCAGTACTTC; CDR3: CASRLSISGEQYF
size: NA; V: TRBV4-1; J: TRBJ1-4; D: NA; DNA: TGCGCCAGCAGCCAAGATGCACCTAGACAGTACGTAACCCAGGGGAATGAAAAACTGTTTTTT; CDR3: CASSQDAPRQYVTQGNEKLFF
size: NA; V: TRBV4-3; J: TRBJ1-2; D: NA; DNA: TGCGCCAGCAGCCAAGGCGATGCCACAGGGTTATATGGCTACACCTTC; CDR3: CASSQGDATGLYGYTF
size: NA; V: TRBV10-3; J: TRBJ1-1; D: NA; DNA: TGTGCCATCAGTGGAAGGGACACCAACACTGAAGCTTTCTTT; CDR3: CAISGRDTNTEAFF
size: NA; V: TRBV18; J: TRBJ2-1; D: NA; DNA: TGTGCCAGCTCACCTTTGGGGGCCGCCGATGAGCAGTTCTTC; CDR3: CASSPLGAADEQFF
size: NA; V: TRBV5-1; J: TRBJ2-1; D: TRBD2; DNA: TGCGCCAGCAGATACCTTAGCGGGAGTCGTTACAATGAGCAGTTCTTC; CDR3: CASRYLSGSRYNEQFF
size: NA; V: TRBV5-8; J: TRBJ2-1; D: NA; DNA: TGTGCCAGCAGCGTGGCTCTAGCCACGGTAAATGAGCAGTTCTTC; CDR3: CASSVALATVNEQFF
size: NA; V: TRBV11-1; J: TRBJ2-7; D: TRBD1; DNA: TGTGCCAGCAGCCTCGACAGGGGAGGAAACTACGAGCAGTACTTC; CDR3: CASSLDRGGNYEQYF
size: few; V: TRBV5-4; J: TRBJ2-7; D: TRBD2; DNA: TGTGCCAGCACCAAATCAGCGGGGGGCTCTAGCTCCTACGAGCAGTACTTC; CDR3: CASTKSAGGSSSYEQYF
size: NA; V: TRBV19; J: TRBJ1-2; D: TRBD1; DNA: TGTGCCAGTAGGGCAGGGGGCACTAACTATGGCTACACCTTC; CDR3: CASRAGGTNYGYTF
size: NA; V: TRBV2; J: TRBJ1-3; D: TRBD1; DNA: TGTGCCAGCAGTTTACAGGGGGCGGGCGGAAACACCATATATTTT; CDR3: CASSLQGAGGNTIYF
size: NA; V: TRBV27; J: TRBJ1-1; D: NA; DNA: TGTGCCAGCAGTTTTAATTCGGGGGGTGAAGCTTTCTTT; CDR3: CASSFNSGGEAFF
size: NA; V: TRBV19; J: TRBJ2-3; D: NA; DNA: TGTGCCAGTAGCGGAATGGGGCAGGCGAGAGATACGCAGTATTTT; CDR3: CASSGMGQARDTQYF
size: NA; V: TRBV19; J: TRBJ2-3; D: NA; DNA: TGTGCCAGTAGTATAGACAGGGTGGGCACAGATACGCAGTATTTT; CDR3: CASSIDRVGTDTQYF
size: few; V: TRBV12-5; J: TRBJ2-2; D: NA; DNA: TGTGCTAGTGGTTCCCCCCCAGGGGGGCGGAACACCGGGGAGCTGTTTTTT; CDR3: CASGSPPGGRNTGELFF
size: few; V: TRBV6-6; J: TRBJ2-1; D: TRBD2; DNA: TGTGCCAGCAGTTCCCTGACGGGAGGCTCCTACAATGAGCAGTTCTTC; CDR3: CASSSLTGGSYNEQFF
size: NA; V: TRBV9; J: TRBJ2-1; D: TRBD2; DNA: TGTGCCAGCAGCAATAGCGGGGGGGTCATCAATGAGCAGTTCTTC; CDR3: CASSNSGGVINEQFF
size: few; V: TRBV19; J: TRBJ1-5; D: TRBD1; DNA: TGTGCCAGTAGTAGTCGACAGGGAGTGGGCAATCAGCCCCAGCATTTT; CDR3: CASSSRQGVGNQPQHF
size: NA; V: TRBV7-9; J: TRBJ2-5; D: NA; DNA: TGTGCCAGCAGCAACGGTTGGGGGCGAGAGACCCAGTACTTC; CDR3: CASSNGWGRETQYF
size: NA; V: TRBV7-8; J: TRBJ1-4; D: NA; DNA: TGTGCCAGCAGCTTTGGGGGGGCCGGTGAAAAACTGTTTTTT; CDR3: CASSFGGAGEKLFF
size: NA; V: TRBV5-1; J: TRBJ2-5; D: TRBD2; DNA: TGCGCCAGCAGGCAGACTAGCGCCCAAGAGACCCAGTACTTC; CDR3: CASRQTSAQETQYF
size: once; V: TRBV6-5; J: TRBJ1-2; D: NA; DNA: TGTGCCAGCAGGTCCGGGACAACCAACTATGGCTACACCTTC; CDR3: CASRSGTTNYGYTF
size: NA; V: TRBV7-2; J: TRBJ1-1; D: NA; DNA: TGTGCCAGCAGCTCCCAGGGGATGAACACTGAAGCTTTCTTT; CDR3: CASSSQGMNTEAFF
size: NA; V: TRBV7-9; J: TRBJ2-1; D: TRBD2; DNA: TGTGCCAGCAGCTGGACCGGGACTAGCGGGAAGGGCGGCCACAATGAGCAGTTCTTC; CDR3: CASSWTGTSGKGGHNEQFF
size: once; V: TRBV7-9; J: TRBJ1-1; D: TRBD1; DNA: TGTGCCAGCAGCCTCCCCGGGACAGGGTACACTGAAGCTTTCTTT; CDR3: CASSLPGTGYTEAFF
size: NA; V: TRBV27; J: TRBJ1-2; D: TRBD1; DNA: TGTGCCAGCAGTTTAAATAGTCCCAGGGGGCGCGGTGTGTATGGCTACACCTTC; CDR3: CASSLNSPRGRGVYGYTF
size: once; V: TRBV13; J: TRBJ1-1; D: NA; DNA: TGTGCCAGCAGCTTAGTACCCGGGAAAGTGTCTGAAGCTTTCTTT; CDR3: CASSLVPGKVSEAFF
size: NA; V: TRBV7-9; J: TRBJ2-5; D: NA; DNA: TGTGCCAGCAGCTTCGGGGGTTCCAAAGAGACCCAGTACTTC; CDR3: CASSFGGSKETQYF
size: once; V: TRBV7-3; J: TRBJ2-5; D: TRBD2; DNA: TGTGCCAGCAGCTTAAGGGGTAGCGGGGAGAAAGAGACCCAGTACTTC; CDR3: CASSLRGSGEKETQYF
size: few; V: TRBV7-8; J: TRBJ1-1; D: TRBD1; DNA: TGTGCCAGCAGCTTCGGAGGGGGACAGGAAGCTTTCTTT; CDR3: CASSFGGGQEAFF
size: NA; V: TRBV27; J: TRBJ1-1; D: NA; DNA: TGTGCCAGCACCACATTTAGTACAGGGCACACTGAAGCTTTCTTT; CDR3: CASTTFSTGHTEAFF
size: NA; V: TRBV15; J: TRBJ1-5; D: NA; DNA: TGTGCCACCAGCAGAAGGACGACAGGAGAGCCCCAGCATTTT; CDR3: CATSRRTTGEPQHF
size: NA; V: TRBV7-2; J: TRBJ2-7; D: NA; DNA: TGTGCCAGCAGCTTAGACGTGGAGAGGGCGCGCTCCTACGAGCAGTACTTC; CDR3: CASSLDVERARSYEQYF
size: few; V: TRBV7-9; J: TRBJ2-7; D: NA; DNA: TGTGCCAGCAGCTATAGCGTGGCAGGCTCCTACGAGCAGTACTTC; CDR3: CASSYSVAGSYEQYF
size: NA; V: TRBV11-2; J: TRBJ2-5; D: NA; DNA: TGTGCCAGCAGCTTAAGCCCGCGAGAGACCCAGTACTTC; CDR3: CASSLSPRETQYF
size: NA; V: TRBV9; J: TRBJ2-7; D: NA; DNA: TGTGCCAGCAGCGTATCGCATGGTGGCCACAGCTCCTACGAGCAGTACTTC; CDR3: CASSVSHGGHSSYEQYF
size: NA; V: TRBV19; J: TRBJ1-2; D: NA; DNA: TGTGCCAGTAGCTTAGGGGAGGGACTTGGCGGCTACACCTTC; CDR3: CASSLGEGLGGYTF
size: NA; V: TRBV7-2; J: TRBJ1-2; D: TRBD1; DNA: TGTGCCAGCAGCTTAGGTGGGACAGGGGGGCCGGTGGCTGGCTACACCTTC; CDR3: CASSLGGTGGPVAGYTF
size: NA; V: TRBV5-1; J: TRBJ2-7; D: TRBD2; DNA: TGCGCCAGCAGCTTGGATTTGCGGGGGGGCAACGAGCAGTACTTC; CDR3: CASSLDLRGGNEQYF
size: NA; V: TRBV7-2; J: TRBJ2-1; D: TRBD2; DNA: TGTGCCAGCAGCTTGTTGGGCGGGAGGGCCACGGGTGAGCAGTTCTTC; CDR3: CASSLLGGRATGEQFF
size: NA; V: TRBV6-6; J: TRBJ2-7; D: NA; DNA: TGTGCCAGCAGTTACTCACAAAACTCCTACGAGCAGTACTTC; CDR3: CASSYSQNSYEQYF
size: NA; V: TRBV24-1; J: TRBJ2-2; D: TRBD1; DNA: TGTGCCACCAGTGGACCGGGACAGGGGTCCGGGGAGCTGTTTTTT; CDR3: CATSGPGQGSGELFF
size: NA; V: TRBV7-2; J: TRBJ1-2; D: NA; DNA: TGTGCCAGCAGCCGTAACAGGGTTAAGGGCCCCAACTATGGCTACACCTTC; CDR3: CASSRNRVKGPNYGYTF
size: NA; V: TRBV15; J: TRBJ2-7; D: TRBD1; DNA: TGTGCCACCAGCAGAGTAACAGGGGGCTACGAGCAGTACTTC; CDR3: CATSRVTGGYEQYF
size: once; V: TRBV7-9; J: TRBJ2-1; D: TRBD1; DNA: TGTGCCAGCAGCTCGGTTCAAGGGACAGGGCCCTACAATGAGCAGTTCTTC; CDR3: CASSSVQGTGPYNEQFF
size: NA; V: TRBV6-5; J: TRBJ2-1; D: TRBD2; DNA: TGTGCCAGCGCAACCGCTAGCGGCGATAACAATGAGCAGTTCTTC; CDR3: CASATASGDNNEQFF
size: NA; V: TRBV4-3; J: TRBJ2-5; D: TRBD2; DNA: TGCGCCAGCAGCCAGGCTAGCGGGGGGCAAGAGACCCAGTACTTC; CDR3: CASSQASGGQETQYF
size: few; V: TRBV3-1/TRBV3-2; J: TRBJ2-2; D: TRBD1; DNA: TGTGCCAGCAGCCAGGCCTCCGGGACAGGGGTTGGCGGGGAGCTGTTTTTT; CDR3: CASSQASGTGVGGELFF